This T cell receptor beta chain was found in a study of Graves' ophthalmopathy and Graves' hyperthyroidism. For repertoire sequencing, the TCR beta CDR3 regions were amplified from RNA transcripts. RT-PCR in the first round used HTBI primers; a second-round multiplex PCR followed. TCRdb used MiXCR to reprocess the multiplex PCR reads, holding one entry per CDR3 protein. The profile covers about 700,000 distinct CDR3 sequences, with around 40% appearing a single time and about 40% taken by the ten largest. Ophthalmopathy donors showed moderate-to-severe activity, CAS ≥3, NOSPECS ≥4 and a duration under 3 months. Orbital computed tomography and thyroid ultrasound, along with TRAb, serum thyroxine and clinical symptoms, underpinned diagnosis. Trimming left V 3 bases short and J 1 base short, with 12 bases between. This CDR3 spans 16 amino acids. Germline values: CDR1 SEHNR, CDR2 FQNEAQ (reference sequence).

A remark on this clonotype: Its antigen remains unidentified.

Whole-study findings and limits: Stable hyperthyroidism and ophthalmopathy were told apart by a 13-signature model, which achieved 85% to 90% sensitivity and roughly 76% specificity. For predicting ophthalmopathy progression, the model had approximately 70% sensitivity and approximately 72% specificity.

The sample comprised peripheral blood. This TCR was sampled from an adult man with Graves' ophthalmopathy. The V call is TRBV7-9, the J call TRBJ2-2; no definite D call. In DNA, the CDR3 is TGTGCCAGCAGCTTCGGGCTCGTCGGGAACACCGGGGAGCTGTTTTTT. This translates into CASSFGLVGNTGELFF.